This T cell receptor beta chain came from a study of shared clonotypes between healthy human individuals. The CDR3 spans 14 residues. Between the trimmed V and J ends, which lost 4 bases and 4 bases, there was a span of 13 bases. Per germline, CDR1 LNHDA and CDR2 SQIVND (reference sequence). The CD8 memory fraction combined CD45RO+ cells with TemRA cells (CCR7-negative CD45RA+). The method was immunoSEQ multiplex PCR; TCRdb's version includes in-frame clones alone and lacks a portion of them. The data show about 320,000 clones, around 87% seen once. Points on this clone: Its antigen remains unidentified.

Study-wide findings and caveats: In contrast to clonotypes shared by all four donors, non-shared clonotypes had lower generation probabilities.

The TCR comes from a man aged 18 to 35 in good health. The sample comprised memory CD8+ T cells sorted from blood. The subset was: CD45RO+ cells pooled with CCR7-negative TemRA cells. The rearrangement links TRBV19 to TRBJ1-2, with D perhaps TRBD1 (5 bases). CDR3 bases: TGTGCCAGTAGTACCCAGGGTCAACTCTATGGCTACACCTTC. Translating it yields CASSTQGQLYGYTF.